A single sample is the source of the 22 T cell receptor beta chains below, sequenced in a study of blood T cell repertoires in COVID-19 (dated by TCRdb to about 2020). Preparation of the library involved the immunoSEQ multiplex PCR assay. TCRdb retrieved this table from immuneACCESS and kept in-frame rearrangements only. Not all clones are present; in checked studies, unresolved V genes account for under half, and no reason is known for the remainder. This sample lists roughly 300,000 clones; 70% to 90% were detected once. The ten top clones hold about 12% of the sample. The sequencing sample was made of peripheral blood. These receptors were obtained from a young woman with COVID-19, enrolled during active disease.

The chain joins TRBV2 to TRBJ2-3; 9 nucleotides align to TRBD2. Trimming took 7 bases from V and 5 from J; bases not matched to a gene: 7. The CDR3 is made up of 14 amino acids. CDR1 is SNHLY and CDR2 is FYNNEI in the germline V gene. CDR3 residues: CASTPSGVLDTQYF. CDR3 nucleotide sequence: TGTGCCAGCACGCCTAGCGGGGTATTAGATACGCAGTATTTT.

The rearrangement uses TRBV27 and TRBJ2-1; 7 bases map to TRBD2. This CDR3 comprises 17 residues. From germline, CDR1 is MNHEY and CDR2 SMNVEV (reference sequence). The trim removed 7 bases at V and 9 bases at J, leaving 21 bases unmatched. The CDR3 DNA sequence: TGTGCCAGCATAAGTCCGAAAGGCGGGAGCCCTCCGACTGAGCAGTTCTTC. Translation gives CASISPKGGSPPTEQFF.

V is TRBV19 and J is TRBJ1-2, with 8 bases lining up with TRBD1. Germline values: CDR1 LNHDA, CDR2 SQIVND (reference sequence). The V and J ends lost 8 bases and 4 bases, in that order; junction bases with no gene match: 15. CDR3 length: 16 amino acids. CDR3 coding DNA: TGTGCCAGTTCCGACAGGGGAACAGGCGGGCCCTATGGCTACACCTTC. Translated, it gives CASSDRGTGGPYGYTF.

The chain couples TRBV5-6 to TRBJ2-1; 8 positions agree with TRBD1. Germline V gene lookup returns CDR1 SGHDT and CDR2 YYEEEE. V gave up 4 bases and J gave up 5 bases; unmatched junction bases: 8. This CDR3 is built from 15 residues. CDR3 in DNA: TGTGCCAGCAGCCCCAGGACAGGGTGGGACAATGAGCAGTTCTTC. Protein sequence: CASSPRTGWDNEQFF.

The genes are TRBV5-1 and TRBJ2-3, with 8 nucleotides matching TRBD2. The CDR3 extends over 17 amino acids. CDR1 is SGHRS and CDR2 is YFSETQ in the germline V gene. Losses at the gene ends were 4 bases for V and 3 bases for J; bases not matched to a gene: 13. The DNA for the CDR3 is TGCGCCAGCAGCGAACCTATTAGCGGGGACGGGACAGATACGCAGTATTTT. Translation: CASSEPISGDGTDTQYF.

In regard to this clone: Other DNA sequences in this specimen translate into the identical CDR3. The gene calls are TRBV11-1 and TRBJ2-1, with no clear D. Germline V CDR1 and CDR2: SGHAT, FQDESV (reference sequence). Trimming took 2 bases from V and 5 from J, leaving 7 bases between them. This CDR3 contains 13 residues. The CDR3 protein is CASSLSSNNEQFF. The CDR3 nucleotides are TGTGCCAGCAGCTTAAGCTCGAACAATGAGCAGTTCTTC.

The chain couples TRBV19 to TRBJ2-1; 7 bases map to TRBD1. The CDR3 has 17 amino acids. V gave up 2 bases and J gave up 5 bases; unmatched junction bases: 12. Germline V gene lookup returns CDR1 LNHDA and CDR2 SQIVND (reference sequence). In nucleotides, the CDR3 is TGTGCCAGTAGTATAATCAGCGACAGGGTCCCCCACAATGAGCAGTTCTTC. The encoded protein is CASSIISDRVPHNEQFF.

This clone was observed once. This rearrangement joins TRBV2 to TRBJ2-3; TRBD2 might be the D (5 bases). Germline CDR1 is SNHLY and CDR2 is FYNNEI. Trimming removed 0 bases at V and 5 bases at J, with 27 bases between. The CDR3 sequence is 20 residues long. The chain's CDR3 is CASSEATTLAGYLLGDTQYF. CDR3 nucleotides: TGTGCCAGCAGTGAAGCAACTACTCTAGCCGGCTACCTCCTGGGAGATACGCAGTATTTT.

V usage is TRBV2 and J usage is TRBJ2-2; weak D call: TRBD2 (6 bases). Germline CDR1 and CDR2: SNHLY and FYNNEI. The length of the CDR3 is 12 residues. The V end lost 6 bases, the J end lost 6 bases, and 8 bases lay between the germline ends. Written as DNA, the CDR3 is TGTGCCAGCAGGGAGGGGCCCGGGGAGCTGTTTTTT. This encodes CASREGPGELFF.

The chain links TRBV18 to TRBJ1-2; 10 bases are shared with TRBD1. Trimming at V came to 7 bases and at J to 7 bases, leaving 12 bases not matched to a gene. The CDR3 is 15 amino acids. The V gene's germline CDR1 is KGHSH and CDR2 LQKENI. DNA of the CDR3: TGTGCCAGCTTACCGGACAGGGGGGCCTTCGGTGGCTACACCTTC. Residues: CASLPDRGAFGGYTF.

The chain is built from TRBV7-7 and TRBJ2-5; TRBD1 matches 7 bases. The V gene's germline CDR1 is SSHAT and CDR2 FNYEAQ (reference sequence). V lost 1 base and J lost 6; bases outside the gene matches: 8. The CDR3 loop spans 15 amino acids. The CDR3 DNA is TGTGCCAGCAGCTTAGGAGAGGGGGCAGGGCAGACCCAGTACTTC. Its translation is CASSLGEGAGQTQYF.

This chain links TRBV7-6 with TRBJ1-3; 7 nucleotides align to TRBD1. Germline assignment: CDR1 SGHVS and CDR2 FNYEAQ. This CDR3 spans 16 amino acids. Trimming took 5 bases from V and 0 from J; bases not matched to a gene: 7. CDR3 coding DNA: TGTGCCAGCAGCGACCCCGGGACAGACTCTGGAAACACCATATATTTT. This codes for CASSDPGTDSGNTIYF. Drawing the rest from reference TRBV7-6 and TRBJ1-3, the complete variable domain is GAGVSQSPRYKVTKRGQDVALRCDPISGHVSLYWYRQALGQGPEFLTYFNYEAQQDKSGLPNDRFSAERPEGSISTLTIQRTEQRDSAMYRCASSDPGTDSGNTIYFGEGSWLTVV.

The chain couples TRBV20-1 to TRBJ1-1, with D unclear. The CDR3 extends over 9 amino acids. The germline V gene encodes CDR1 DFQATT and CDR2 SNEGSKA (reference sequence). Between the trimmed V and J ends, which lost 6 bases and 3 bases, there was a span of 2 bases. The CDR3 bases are TGCAGTGCCGACACTGAAGCTTTCTTT. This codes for CSADTEAFF.

The CDR3 DNA is TGTGCCAGCTCACCCAGGGGTATGAGCCAGCCCCAGCATTTT. Residues: CASSPRGMSQPQHF. The chain uses TRBV18 and TRBJ1-5; TRBD1 might be the D (6 bases). Between the trimmed V and J ends, which lost 3 bases and 7 bases, there was a span of 13 bases. CDR3 length equals 14 residues. In germline, CDR1 is KGHSH, CDR2 LQKENI.

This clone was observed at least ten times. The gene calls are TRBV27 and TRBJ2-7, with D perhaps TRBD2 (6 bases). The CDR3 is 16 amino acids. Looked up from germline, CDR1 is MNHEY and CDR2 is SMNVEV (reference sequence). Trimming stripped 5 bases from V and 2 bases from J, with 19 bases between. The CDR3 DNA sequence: TGTGCCAGCAGTCCTACCCCCGGGACTGTGACCTACGAGCAGTACTTC. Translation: CASSPTPGTVTYEQYF.

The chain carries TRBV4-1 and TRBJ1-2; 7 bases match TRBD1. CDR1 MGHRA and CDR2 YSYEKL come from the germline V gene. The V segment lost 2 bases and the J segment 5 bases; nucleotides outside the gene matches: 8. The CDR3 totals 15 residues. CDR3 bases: TGCGCCAGCAGCCAAAACCAGGGACAGTTTTATGGCTACACCTTC. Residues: CASSQNQGQFYGYTF.

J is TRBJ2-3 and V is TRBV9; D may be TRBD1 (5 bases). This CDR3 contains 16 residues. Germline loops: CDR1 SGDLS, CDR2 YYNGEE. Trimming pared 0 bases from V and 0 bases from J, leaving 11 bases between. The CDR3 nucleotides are TGTGCCAGCAGCGTAGCCACAGGTTTAAGCACAGATACGCAGTATTTT. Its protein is CASSVATGLSTDTQYF.

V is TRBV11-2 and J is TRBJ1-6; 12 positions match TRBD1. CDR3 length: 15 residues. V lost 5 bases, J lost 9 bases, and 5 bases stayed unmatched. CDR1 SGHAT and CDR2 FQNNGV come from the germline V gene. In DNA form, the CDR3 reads TGTGCCAGCAGCAAGGGACAGGGGGCTGGTTCACCCCTCCACTTT. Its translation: CASSKGQGAGSPLHF.

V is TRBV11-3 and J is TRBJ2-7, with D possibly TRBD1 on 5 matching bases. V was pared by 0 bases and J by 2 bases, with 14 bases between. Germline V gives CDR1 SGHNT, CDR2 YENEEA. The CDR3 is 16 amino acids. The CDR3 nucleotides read TGTGCCAGCAGCTTAGACCGACAGCCTGCCCCCTACGAGCAGTACTTC. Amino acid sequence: CASSLDRQPAPYEQYF.

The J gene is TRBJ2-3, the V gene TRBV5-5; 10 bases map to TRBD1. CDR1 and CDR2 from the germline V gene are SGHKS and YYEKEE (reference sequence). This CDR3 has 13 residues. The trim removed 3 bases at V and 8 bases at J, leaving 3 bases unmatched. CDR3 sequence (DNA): TGTGCCAGCAGCTCCTGGACAGGGGGTACGCAGTATTTT. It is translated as CASSSWTGGTQYF.

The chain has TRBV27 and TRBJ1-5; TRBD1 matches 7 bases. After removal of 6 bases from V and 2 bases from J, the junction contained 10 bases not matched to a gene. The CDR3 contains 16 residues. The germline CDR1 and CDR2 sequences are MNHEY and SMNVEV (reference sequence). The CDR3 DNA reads TGTGCCAGCAGCCTTTATGGGACAGCAGGCAATCAGCCCCAGCATTTT. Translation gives CASSLYGTAGNQPQHF.

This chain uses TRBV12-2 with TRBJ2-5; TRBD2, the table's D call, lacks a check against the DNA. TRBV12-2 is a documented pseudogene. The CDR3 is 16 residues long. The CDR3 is CASRLDGTSAIETQYF. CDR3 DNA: TGTGCAAGTCGCTTAGATGGGACTAGCGCAATAGAGACCCAGTACTTC.